The 30 T cell receptor beta chains presented below share a single source sample, sequenced in a study of identical twins. TCRdb used MiXCR to reprocess the 5' RACE reads, holding one entry per CDR3 protein. The profile shows about 250,000 distinct CDR3 sequences, roughly 13% of them singletons. The sample taken for sequencing was memory (CD45RO+) T cells sorted from blood. These receptors were taken from a woman aged 18 to 35 in good health.

This chain joins TRBV7-2 and TRBJ1-5; perhaps TRBD1 as D (5 bases). The CDR3 is made up of 14 amino acids. CDR1 and CDR2 from the germline V gene are SGHTA and FQGNSA. V lost 1 base to trimming and J lost 10 bases, with 14 bases between them. The CDR3 spells CASSLEAGMAPQHF. The DNA for the CDR3 is TGTGCCAGCAGCTTAGAAGCAGGGATGGCACCCCAGCATTTT.

This clonotype was seen more than once but under ten times. The chain employs TRBV5-1 and TRBJ1-4; TRBD1 is a possible D gene (5 bases). V shed 3 bases and J shed 8 bases, with 17 bases lying between them. CDR1 and CDR2 from the germline V gene are SGHRS and YFSETQ. This CDR3 is 15 amino acids long. The CDR3 sequence: CASSSRDAGSEKLFF. DNA for the CDR3: TGCGCCAGCAGCTCCCGGGACGCCGGCTCCGAAAAACTGTTTTTT.

The chain combines TRBV27 with TRBJ2-5; D unresolved. Per the germline V gene, CDR1 is MNHEY and CDR2 is SMNVEV (reference sequence). CDR3 length equals 14 residues. Trimming pared 8 bases from V and 2 bases from J, leaving 15 bases between. The CDR3 bases are TGTGCCAGCGGACGACGGGCGCTACAAGAGACCCAGTACTTC. It codes for CASGRRALQETQYF.

The chain recombines TRBV6-2 or TRBV6-3 with TRBJ2-7, with 10 bases matching TRBD2. V was pared by 4 bases and J by 3 bases, with 12 bases of the junction left unmatched. From germline, CDR1 is MNHEY and CDR2 SVGEGT. This CDR3 has 17 residues. The chain's CDR3 is CASSSPGTSALRYEQYF. The CDR3 DNA reads as TGTGCCAGCAGTTCCCCCGGGACTAGCGCCCTTCGCTACGAGCAGTACTTC.

The chain couples TRBV18 to TRBJ1-1, with D tentatively TRBD1 (6 bases). Germline V gene lookup returns CDR1 KGHSH and CDR2 LQKENI. Trimming shortened V by 3 bases and J by 1 base, and 12 bases separated the two germline ends. The CDR3 is made up of 15 amino acids. In DNA form, the CDR3 reads TGTGCCAGCTCACCTTACACGACAGGGAACACTGAAGCTTTCTTT. Its protein product is CASSPYTTGNTEAFF.

This clonotype was found many times. The CDR3 loop reads CASSFSVNTEAFF. DNA of the CDR3: TGTGCCAGCAGCTTCTCTGTGAACACTGAAGCTTTCTTT. The chain links TRBV7-2 to TRBJ1-1, with D unclear. Germline CDR1 and CDR2: SGHTA and FQGNSA. The CDR3 covers 13 residues. V lost 3 bases and J 0 bases, leaving 5 bases between the germline ends.

This clonotype came up a few times. The chain links TRBV11-2 to TRBJ2-1; tentatively, D is TRBD2 (5 bases). The V end was cut by 0 bases, the J end by 9 bases, with 15 bases between. CDR1 SGHAT and CDR2 FQNNGV come from the germline V gene. The CDR3 covers 15 residues. DNA of the CDR3: TGTGCCAGCAGCTTAGAGCCTTCCCTAGCTAGTGAGCAGTTCTTC. The encoded protein is CASSLEPSLASEQFF.

This clonotype was recorded at least ten times. V usage is TRBV29-1 and J usage is TRBJ2-5; D is unclear. Germline CDR1 is SQVTM and CDR2 is ANQGSEA. Trimming removed 4 bases from V and 2 bases from J, with 14 bases in between. The CDR3 has 14 amino acids. This chain's CDR3 is CSVALVAGQETQYF. The CDR3 bases are TGCAGCGTTGCTCTGGTCGCTGGTCAAGAGACCCAGTACTTC.

The chain carries TRBV6-5 and TRBJ1-2; unclear D gene. CDR3 length: 15 residues. Trimming took 7 bases from V and 1 from J, leaving 16 bases between them. The germline V gene has CDR1 MNHEY and CDR2 SVGAGI. The CDR3 bases are TGTGCCAGCAATTATGGGGTACTCGGTAACTATGGCTACACCTTC. It translates to CASNYGVLGNYGYTF.

This clonotype has ten or more counts. V and J are TRBV6-5 and TRBJ1-4; the match to TRBD1 covers 7 bases. Germline V gene data show CDR1 as MNHEY and CDR2 as SVGAGI. The CDR3 runs 14 residues. The V gene end was trimmed by 3 bases and the J gene end by 6 bases; junction bases not matched to a gene: 4. Here the CDR3 reads CASSYWQGDEKLFF. CDR3 DNA sequence: TGTGCCAGCAGTTATTGGCAGGGGGATGAAAAACTGTTTTTT.

Ten or more counts support this clonotype. The genes are TRBV5-1 and TRBJ2-2; possibly TRBD2 for D (5 bases). The CDR3 contains 12 residues. Trimming stripped 7 bases from V and 6 bases from J, with 10 bases between. From germline, CDR1 is SGHRS and CDR2 YFSETQ. The CDR3 reads CASSGFSGELFF. The CDR3 DNA reads TGCGCCAGCTCGGGGTTTTCCGGGGAGCTGTTTTTT.

This chain connects TRBV9 to TRBJ2-7, with 7 positions matching TRBD1. The CDR3 length is 13 residues. Germline values: CDR1 SGDLS, CDR2 YYNGEE. The V segment lost 1 base and the J segment 6 bases; nucleotides outside the gene matches: 4. CDR3 DNA: TGTGCCAGCAGCGTAAGGGGGCCTGGCGAGCAGTACTTC. Translating gives CASSVRGPGEQYF.

As to this clonotype: Its ends do not fully match the called genes, so a read error is possible. CDR3 in DNA: TGTGCCAGCAGTTTCTTGACCAGCGGGGCCGGGATCTTC. Protein product: CASSFLTSGAGIF. V gene TRBV12-3 or TRBV12-4 combines with J gene TRBJ2-1; 7 bases are a match to TRBD2. The CDR3 sequence is 13 residues long.

This clonotype was counted a few times. The chain recombines TRBV13 with TRBJ2-3; D uncertain. The CDR3 has 16 residues. Germline values: CDR1 PRHDT, CDR2 FYEKMQ (reference sequence). The V gene lost 5 bases and the J gene lost 6 bases, with 21 bases spanning the gap. DNA of the CDR3: TGTGCCAGCAGCCCTACCTGGACCACGGTGGGGGATACGCAGTATTTT. Translated, it gives CASSPTWTTVGDTQYF.

In its sample, this clonotype was seen a few times. This chain joins TRBV29-1 and TRBJ1-5; 8 positions agree with TRBD1. Trimming took 4 bases from V and 3 from J; bases not matched to a gene: 5. This CDR3 is built from 14 residues. The V gene's germline CDR1 is SQVTM and CDR2 ANQGSEA. For the CDR3, the DNA is TGCAGCGTTGCTGGACAGGGCAACAATCAGCCCCAGCATTTT. Translation gives CSVAGQGNNQPQHF.

This clonotype was recorded a few times. V gene TRBV18 combines with J gene TRBJ1-2; 10 bases match TRBD1. The CDR3 extends over 14 amino acids. Germline lookup yields CDR1 KGHSH and CDR2 LQKENI. Germline trimming cut 2 bases from V and 7 bases from J; bases unmatched to any gene: 4. DNA of the CDR3: TGTGCCAGCTCACCAGGGGGACAGGGGAGTGGCTACACCTTC. It is translated as CASSPGGQGSGYTF.

The rearrangement uses TRBV25-1 and TRBJ2-5; no definite D call. CDR3 length equals 10 residues. Germline CDR1 and CDR2: MGHDK and SYGVNS. The germline V and J ends were trimmed by 7 bases and 2 bases, with 2 bases remaining between them. In nucleotides, the CDR3 is TGTGCCAGCAAACAAGAGACCCAGTACTTC. Amino acid sequence: CASKQETQYF.

This clonotype was seen repeatedly, ten times or more. The chain links TRBV2 to TRBJ2-3; tentatively, D is TRBD1 (5 bases). This CDR3 is 14 amino acids long. V was shortened by 8 bases and J by 3 bases, with 15 bases between the two germline ends. Germline CDR1 reads SNHLY; CDR2 reads FYNNEI. The CDR3 DNA reads as TGTGCCAGCCTTGAATCGGCAGGGACAGATACGCAGTATTTT. It translates to CASLESAGTDTQYF.

Here the CDR3 reads CASSFVSGGTLLEQFF. CDR3 nucleotides: TGTGCCAGCAGTTTTGTATCGGGCGGGACGTTGCTTGAGCAGTTCTTC. The chain links TRBV12-3 or TRBV12-4 to TRBJ2-1; D possibly corresponds to TRBD2 (6 bases). This CDR3 is built from 16 residues. Trimming pared 3 bases from V and 9 bases from J, leaving 21 bases between.

This clonotype has a count of ten or more. The J gene is TRBJ2-2, the V gene TRBV5-1; D is ambiguous. Germline CDR1 SGHRS, CDR2 YFSETQ. The ends were cut back, 2 bases at V and 2 bases at J, with 1 base in the middle. The CDR3 runs to 12 residues. CDR3 DNA sequence: TGCGCCAGCAGCTTCAACACCGGGGAGCTGTTTTTT. Protein: CASSFNTGELFF.

This clonotype was found a few times. The rearrangement uses TRBV7-9 and TRBJ2-3; D gene ambiguous. Germline values: CDR1 SEHNR, CDR2 FQNEAQ (reference sequence). V dropped 3 bases and J dropped 2 bases, with 12 bases sitting between them. The CDR3 sequence is 15 residues long. The CDR3 spells CASSFRAGPTDTQYF. The CDR3 DNA reads as TGTGCCAGCAGCTTTCGGGCAGGACCCACAGATACGCAGTATTTT.

The V gene is TRBV7-2, the J gene TRBJ2-7, with 8 bases identical to TRBD1. J lost 5 bases, V lost 4 bases, and 16 bases had no gene match. Germline V gene data show CDR1 as SGHTA and CDR2 as FQGNSA. CDR3 size: 17 residues. The CDR3 region has the DNA TGTGCCAGCAGCTCAGGGGGCCCAAGCAGGGTCGGCAACGAGCAGTACTTC. Amino acid sequence: CASSSGGPSRVGNEQYF. Full variable domain (outside the CDR3, taken from reference TRBV7-2 and TRBJ2-7): GAGVSQSPSNKVTEKGKDVELRCDPISGHTALYWYRQSLGQGLEFLIYFQGNSAPDKSGLPSDRFSAERTGGSVSTLTIQRTQQEDSAVYLCASSSGGPSRVGNEQYFGPGTRLTVT.

There are a few counts of this clonotype. V gene TRBV5-1 combines with J gene TRBJ1-2, with D possibly matching TRBD1 (6 bases). The CDR3 consists of 14 residues. Germline V CDR1 and CDR2: SGHRS, YFSETQ. Trimming stripped 4 bases from V and 5 bases from J, with 15 bases between. The CDR3 DNA is TGCGCCAGCAGCGGGGGACATGGCCCGTATGGCTACACCTTC. As protein: CASSGGHGPYGYTF.

The genes are TRBV6-6 and TRBJ1-2; 9 bases map to TRBD1. Trimming took 6 bases from V and 6 from J; bases not matched to a gene: 5. This CDR3 comprises 13 residues. CDR1 is MNHNY, CDR2 SVGAGI, per germline (reference sequence). CDR3 DNA: TGTGCCAGCAGAGCACAGGGGGCCCATGGCTACACCTTC. Protein: CASRAQGAHGYTF.

In its sample, this clonotype was seen many times. The rearrangement links TRBV12-3 or TRBV12-4 to TRBJ2-1; D is ambiguous. The V and J ends lost 5 bases and 0 bases respectively, with 5 bases between them. This CDR3 comprises 13 residues. The CDR3 DNA reads TGTGCCAGCAGTCAGAGCTCCTACAATGAGCAGTTCTTC. Its translation is CASSQSSYNEQFF.

This clonotype has only a few counts. CDR3 in DNA: TGCAGTGCACAACAGGGGAACACTGAAGCTTTCTTT. Translated, it gives CSAQQGNTEAFF. This chain connects TRBV20-1 to TRBJ1-1; a weak D match, TRBD1 (6 bases). The germline V gene encodes CDR1 DFQATT and CDR2 SNEGSKA (reference sequence). V was pared by 6 bases and J by 1 base, with 9 bases between. This CDR3 has 12 residues.

This clonotype was detected ten times or more. This chain uses TRBV5-1 with TRBJ2-5; unclear D gene. Germline V CDR1 and CDR2: SGHRS, YFSETQ. This CDR3 is built from 12 residues. V was cut by 5 bases and J by 5 bases, with 10 bases left in between. CDR3 amino acids: CASRLDYETQYF. DNA of the CDR3: TGCGCCAGCAGACTGGATTATGAGACCCAGTACTTC.

This clonotype was detected many times. The chain recombines TRBV7-2 with TRBJ2-1; unclear D gene. This CDR3 is 15 amino acids long. Per germline, CDR1 SGHTA and CDR2 FQGNSA. V lost 0 bases and J 8 bases, leaving 14 bases between the germline ends. CDR3 sequence reads: CASSLAYYSRDEQFF. CDR3 DNA: TGTGCCAGCAGCTTAGCCTACTATTCTAGGGATGAGCAGTTCTTC. Full variable domain (outside the CDR3, taken from reference TRBV7-2 and TRBJ2-1): GAGVSQSPSNKVTEKGKDVELRCDPISGHTALYWYRQSLGQGLEFLIYFQGNSAPDKSGLPSDRFSAERTGGSVSTLTIQRTQQEDSAVYLCASSLAYYSRDEQFFGPGTRLTVL.

The V and J genes are TRBV20-1 and TRBJ2-7; the match to TRBD2 covers 9 bases. Trimming cost V 2 bases and J 4 bases; bases outside gene matches: 9. Germline assignment: CDR1 DFQATT and CDR2 SNEGSKA (reference sequence). This CDR3 is 15 amino acids long. The DNA for the CDR3 is TGCAGTGCTAGATCATCAAGCGGGGGGAGGTACGAGCAGTACTTC. Protein product: CSARSSSGGRYEQYF.

Turning to this clonotype: Germline and junction disagree at one end, which may indicate a read error. The chain carries TRBV3-1 and TRBJ2-1; 13 positions match TRBD2. The germline V gene has CDR1 LGHDT and CDR2 YNNKEL (reference sequence). The CDR3 has 17 residues. Here the CDR3 DNA reads TGTGCCACCAGCCAAGGGACTAGCGGGGTAGGGTCCAATGAGCAGTTCTTC. Protein: CATSQGTSGVGSNEQFF.